The clone carrying this T cell receptor (beta chain) has ten or more counts. The sample belongs to a study of T-cell reconstitution after alpha-beta-depleted transplantation in children. V lost 5 bases to trimming and J lost 7 bases, with 15 bases between them. CDR3 size: 14 residues. Germline-derived CDR1 and CDR2 are LNHNV and YYDKDF (reference sequence). Library preparation (for TCRbeta) was performed with unique molecular identifiers. TCRdb re-called the PCR reads with MiXCR, one entry per CDR3 protein. The sample records about 90,000 distinct CDR3 sequences, 7% to 10% being singletons. The clonotype was recovered from a human donor who donated a stem cell graft to a child with congenital amegakaryocytic thrombocytopenia. The chain links TRBV15 to TRBJ1-5; the D gene is possibly TRBD1 (5 bases). This material consisted of PBMCs from the stem cell graft donor, taken from the stem cell graft. In nucleotides, the CDR3 is TGTGCCACCAGCGGGGGGTTCAGGAGACAGCCCCAGCATTTT. The encoded protein is CATSGGFRRQPQHF.